This passage covers 32 T cell receptor beta chains from one sample sequenced in a study of technical replicates of blood from several donors. TCRdb's copy holds only in-frame clones and misses some; the assay was immunoSEQ multiplex PCR. The table lists some 54,000 clones, 90% to 95% of them singletons. Sequencing was carried out using PBMCs. Source of these receptors: a human donor in good health. Some clones in this sample may be carry-over from other donors' samples.

This rearrangement joins TRBV4-1 to TRBJ1-2; no definite D call. This CDR3 has 15 residues. CDR1 MGHRA and CDR2 YSYEKL come from the germline V gene. V lost 1 base, J lost 4 bases, and 13 bases lay in between. CDR3 sequence (DNA): TGCGCCAGCAGCCAAGTCTCTGAAGCCTCCTATGGCTACACCTTC. Translation gives CASSQVSEASYGYTF.

The rearrangement uses TRBV18 and TRBJ2-7, with D maybe TRBD1 (5 bases). V lost 6 bases, J lost 3 bases, and 12 bases lay in between. Germline assignment: CDR1 KGHSH and CDR2 LQKENI. The CDR3 extends over 13 amino acids. DNA of the CDR3: TGTGCCAGCTCGCAGGCTCAGGGCTACGAGCAGTACTTC. Protein product: CASSQAQGYEQYF.

This chain links TRBV6-5 with TRBJ2-5, with a possible D match to TRBD1 (6 bases). Per the germline V gene, CDR1 is MNHEY and CDR2 is SVGAGI. V lost 5 bases and J lost 2, with 9 bases in between. The CDR3 has 13 amino acids. CDR3 region: CASSGQIQETQYF. CDR3 DNA: TGTGCCAGCAGTGGACAGATACAAGAGACCCAGTACTTC.

This clone was seen a few times. As DNA, the CDR3 is TGTGCCAGCAGTTACGCGGGGCCCTCGAGTGGCTACACCTTC. Its protein product is CASSYAGPSSGYTF. The J gene is TRBJ1-2, the V gene TRBV27; D possibly corresponds to TRBD1 (5 bases). The CDR3 consists of 14 residues. Per germline, CDR1 MNHEY and CDR2 SMNVEV (reference sequence). Trimming left V 4 bases short and J 7 bases short, with 16 bases between.

The chain carries TRBV5-8 and TRBJ2-5; 9 bases are a match to TRBD1. J gave up 0 bases and V 2 bases, and 2 bases lay outside the gene matches. Germline CDR1 reads SGHTS; CDR2 reads YDEGEE. The CDR3 length is 15 residues. DNA of the CDR3: TGTGCCAGCAGCTTTCGGGACAGGGACCAAGAGACCCAGTACTTC. Its protein is CASSFRDRDQETQYF.

This clone showed up just once. J is TRBJ2-7 and V is TRBV27; 7 bases match TRBD2. This CDR3 contains 15 residues. Per germline, CDR1 MNHEY and CDR2 SMNVEV (reference sequence). Unmatched junction bases numbered 5, after V lost 3 bases and J lost 0 bases. CDR3 amino acids: CASSFVPGGSYEQYF. The CDR3, as DNA: TGTGCCAGCAGTTTCGTTCCGGGAGGCTCCTACGAGCAGTACTTC.

This sequence joins TRBV7-9 and TRBJ2-1; weak D call: TRBD1 (6 bases). Trimming pared 5 bases from V and 6 bases from J, leaving 11 bases between. Germline V CDR1 and CDR2: SEHNR, FQNEAQ (reference sequence). The CDR3 length is 13 residues. The CDR3 DNA reads TGTGCCAGCAGCCCAGGGGACCCCAATGAGCAGTTCTTC. It translates to CASSPGDPNEQFF.

The genes are TRBV4-3 and TRBJ2-5; TRBD2 agrees at 7 bases. The germline CDR1 and CDR2 sequences are LGHNA and YSLEER. V lost 1 base to trimming and J lost 1 base; unmatched junction nucleotides: 6. This CDR3 has 16 residues. The CDR3 DNA is TGCGCCAGCAGCCAAGGGTCGGGGGGTACCCAAGAGACCCAGTACTTC. Its protein product is CASSQGSGGTQETQYF.

CDR3 DNA: TGTGCCAGCTCACCAACGACAGCGAATGAGCAGTTCTTC. It translates to CASSPTTANEQFF. The rearrangement joins TRBV18 to TRBJ2-1, with D perhaps TRBD1 (5 bases). Germline assignment: CDR1 KGHSH and CDR2 LQKENI. Trimming cost V 2 bases and J 7 bases, with 9 bases left between them. The CDR3 spans 13 residues. Supplemented by reference TRBV18 and TRBJ2-1, the full variable domain reads NAGVMQNPRHLVRRRGQEARLRCSPMKGHSHVYWYRQLPEEGLKFMVYLQKENIIDESGMPKERFSAEFPKEGPSILRIQQVVRGDSAAYFCASSPTTANEQFFGPGTRLTVL.

The CDR3 coding sequence is TGTGCCAGCAGTGACGACTTCAATCAGCCCCAGCATTTT. Protein sequence: CASSDDFNQPQHF. The chain combines TRBV2 with TRBJ1-5; D is unclear. The CDR3 is 13 residues long. V lost 3 bases and J lost 3, with 6 bases in between. Germline V gives CDR1 SNHLY, CDR2 FYNNEI.

The chain uses TRBV6-5 and TRBJ2-7; D remains ambiguous. CDR3 size: 15 residues. With 2 bases removed from V and 0 bases from J, the gap between germline ends came to 11 bases. In germline, CDR1 is MNHEY, CDR2 SVGAGI. The CDR3 DNA sequence: TGTGCCAGCAGTTACGGTGCCGGTTTCTCCTACGAGCAGTACTTC. It specifies CASSYGAGFSYEQYF.

CDR3 region: CATSRGQAARGANVLTF. The DNA for the CDR3 is TGTGCCACCAGCAGGGGACAGGCCGCCCGCGGGGCCAACGTCCTGACTTTC. The chain recombines TRBV15 with TRBJ2-6, with TRBD1 matching 8 bases. The CDR3 spans 17 residues. V trimming: 3 bases; J trimming: 4 bases; junction bases outside the gene matches: 8. Per the germline V gene, CDR1 is LNHNV and CDR2 is YYDKDF (reference sequence).

V gene TRBV2 combines with J gene TRBJ1-4, with D uncertain. From germline, CDR1 is SNHLY and CDR2 FYNNEI. CDR3 length: 14 residues. Trimming shortened V by 6 bases and J by 6 bases, and 14 bases separated the two germline ends. The CDR3 DNA reads TGTGCCAGCAGCGTATTCGAGGGAGATGAAAAACTGTTTTTT. It codes for CASSVFEGDEKLFF.

The rearrangement uses TRBV6-6 and TRBJ2-1; a weak D match, TRBD2 (5 bases). Trimming removed 8 bases at V and 5 bases at J, with 13 bases between. The CDR3 runs to 13 residues. CDR1 is MNHNY and CDR2 is SVGAGI in the germline V gene (reference sequence). DNA for the CDR3: TGTGCCAGCCGTAGTCGGGGTAACAATGAGCAGTTCTTC. Amino acids: CASRSRGNNEQFF.

The chain recombines TRBV4-2 with TRBJ2-1; D might be TRBD2 (6 bases). Germline assignment: CDR1 LGHNA and CDR2 YNFKEQ. Trimming took 10 bases from V and 5 from J, leaving 15 bases between them. The CDR3 extends over 13 amino acids. Here the CDR3 reads CATKTGGDNEQFF. The CDR3 DNA reads as TGTGCCACCAAGACCGGGGGAGACAATGAGCAGTTCTTC.

V usage is TRBV29-1 and J usage is TRBJ2-5; perhaps TRBD2 as D (6 bases). Germline CDR1 and CDR2: SQVTM and ANQGSEA. The CDR3 spans 14 residues. V lost 0 bases and J 5 bases, leaving 13 bases between the germline ends. CDR3 sequence (DNA): TGCAGCGTTGAAGAGGGAGGATACCCGGAGACCCAGTACTTC. As protein: CSVEEGGYPETQYF.

This chain connects TRBV7-8 to TRBJ1-2; 9 bases fit TRBD1. Germline V CDR1 and CDR2: SGHVS, FQNEAQ. The length of the CDR3 is 16 residues. V lost 6 bases, J lost 7 bases, and 15 bases stayed unmatched. DNA for the CDR3: TGTGCCAGCAGTAACCTCCGGGACAGGGAACATGGTGGCTACACCTTC. It specifies CASSNLRDREHGGYTF.

The chain employs TRBV4-3 and TRBJ2-3; TRBD1 might be the D (6 bases). There are 15 residues in the CDR3. V was shortened by 0 bases and J by 7 bases, with 14 bases between the two germline ends. The germline gives CDR1 LGHNA, CDR2 YSLEER. Here the CDR3 reads CASSQEGQGKHTQYF. DNA for the CDR3: TGCGCCAGCAGCCAAGAAGGGCAGGGGAAGCATACGCAGTATTTT.

This rearrangement joins TRBV4-3 to TRBJ1-1; maybe TRBD1 (6 bases). Trimming took off 1 base at V and 5 bases at J, with 11 bases between the two ends. This CDR3 is 14 amino acids long. Per the germline V gene, CDR1 is LGHNA and CDR2 is YSLEER. The CDR3 reads CASSQATGITEAFF. The DNA of the CDR3 is TGCGCCAGCAGCCAAGCCACAGGGATAACTGAAGCTTTCTTT.

This chain connects TRBV11-2 to TRBJ1-3; D is ambiguous. This CDR3 is built from 15 residues. The V gene's germline CDR1 is SGHAT and CDR2 FQNNGV. Between the trimmed V and J ends, which lost 3 bases and 0 bases, there was a span of 9 bases. CDR3 nucleotide sequence: TGTGCCAGCAGCTTCTATGCCTTCTCTGGAAACACCATATATTTT. This sequence encodes CASSFYAFSGNTIYF.

This chain links TRBV19 with TRBJ2-7; D is undetermined. The CDR3 sequence is 14 residues long. From germline, CDR1 is LNHDA and CDR2 SQIVND (reference sequence). Between the trimmed V and J ends, which lost 4 bases and 3 bases, there was a span of 13 bases. The CDR3 is CASSTRLAGYEQYF. In DNA, the CDR3 is TGTGCCAGTAGTACACGACTTGCCGGCTACGAGCAGTACTTC.

CDR3 DNA sequence: TGTGCTAGTGGTTTGGTACCTGGGACTCGCAGCAATCAGCCCCAGCATTTT. Its protein is CASGLVPGTRSNQPQHF. The chain uses TRBV12-5 and TRBJ1-5, with D possibly matching TRBD1 (5 bases). The CDR3 contains 17 residues. CDR1 and CDR2 (germline): LGHNT, FRNRAP. Trimming left V 0 bases short and J 1 base short, with 13 bases between.

This clone was detected only once. The chain couples TRBV10-3 to TRBJ2-7; 11 nucleotides agree with TRBD2. CDR3 length: 16 residues. Germline CDR1 ENHRY, CDR2 SYGVKD. With V trimmed by 5 bases and J by 2 bases, 8 bases remained unmatched. The CDR3 spells CAISPSGTSGAYEQYF. CDR3 in DNA: TGTGCCATCAGTCCCTCCGGGACTAGCGGCGCCTACGAGCAGTACTTC.

CDR3 nucleotides: TGTGCCAGCAGTTTCGGTCGGAGGGAATCCGAGCAGTACTTC. Its protein product is CASSFGRRESEQYF. V is TRBV27 and J is TRBJ2-7; perhaps TRBD2 as D (6 bases). Looked up from germline, CDR1 is MNHEY and CDR2 is SMNVEV (reference sequence). The V gene lost 3 bases and the J gene lost 6 bases, with 15 bases spanning the gap. The CDR3 is 14 residues long.

The rearrangement joins TRBV7-9 to TRBJ1-5; 7 bases line up with TRBD1. Germline CDR1 is SEHNR and CDR2 is FQNEAQ (reference sequence). The CDR3 loop spans 16 amino acids. V lost 2 bases to trimming and J lost 3 bases; unmatched junction nucleotides: 7. The CDR3 region has the DNA TGTGCCAGCAGCTTACAGGGGGGTTTCGACAATCAGCCCCAGCATTTT. Translation gives CASSLQGGFDNQPQHF.

This clone came up once. This chain links TRBV19 with TRBJ1-6; tentative D call: TRBD1 (5 bases). The length of the CDR3 is 16 residues. Germline values: CDR1 LNHDA, CDR2 SQIVND (reference sequence). Trimming took 8 bases from V and 6 from J, leaving 20 bases between them. The CDR3 reads CASGGLTARVNSPLHF. In nucleotides, the CDR3 is TGTGCCAGTGGCGGCCTAACAGCCAGGGTTAATTCACCCCTCCACTTT.

J is TRBJ2-3 and V is TRBV5-4, with 12 positions matching TRBD2. The length of the CDR3 is 16 residues. Germline loops: CDR1 SGHNT, CDR2 YYREEE (reference sequence). V trimming: 5 bases; J trimming: 0 bases; junction bases outside the gene matches: 4. CDR3 in amino acids: CASSSGLAGSTDTQYF. CDR3 DNA sequence: TGTGCCAGCAGTTCCGGACTAGCGGGAAGCACAGATACGCAGTATTTT.

The J gene is TRBJ1-1, the V gene TRBV7-6, with D maybe TRBD1 (5 bases). This CDR3 region has 15 residues. The V gene's germline CDR1 is SGHVS and CDR2 FNYEAQ. V was trimmed by 1 base and J by 1 base, leaving 10 bases between them. The CDR3, as DNA: TGTGCCAGCAGCTTAGAAGGGGCTGCGAACACTGAAGCTTTCTTT. This translates into CASSLEGAANTEAFF.

This sequence joins TRBV11-3 and TRBJ2-1; 12 bases agree with TRBD1. V lost 1 base and J lost 7; bases outside the gene matches: 5. The CDR3 is 16 residues long. Germline V gives CDR1 SGHNT, CDR2 YENEEA. The CDR3 protein is CASSLAGTGGMNEQFF. The CDR3 DNA follows: TGTGCCAGCAGCTTAGCGGGGACAGGGGGCATGAATGAGCAGTTCTTC.

The CDR3 DNA reads TGCGCCAGCAGCTTCAGGGCTGGGGGCTACACCTTC. Amino acids: CASSFRAGGYTF. The V and J genes are TRBV5-1 and TRBJ1-2; tentative D call: TRBD1 (5 bases). CDR3 size: 12 residues. Looked up from germline, CDR1 is SGHRS and CDR2 is YFSETQ. Trimming removed 2 bases from V and 8 bases from J, with 10 bases in between.

V is TRBV7-2 and J is TRBJ2-2; a possible D gene is TRBD1 (5 bases). Germline V gene lookup returns CDR1 SGHTA and CDR2 FQGNSA. Trimming removed 5 bases from V and 3 bases from J, with 10 bases in between. This CDR3 contains 14 residues. The CDR3 nucleotides are TGTGCCAGCAGCGTAGACAGATACACCGGGGAGCTGTTTTTT. Its translation: CASSVDRYTGELFF.

V and J are TRBV6-5 and TRBJ2-3; 7 bases are a match to TRBD1. V trimming: 5 bases; J trimming: 2 bases; junction bases outside the gene matches: 7. The length of the CDR3 is 15 residues. Germline V gene data show CDR1 as MNHEY and CDR2 as SVGAGI. The chain's CDR3 is CASSRQGANTDTQYF. Written as DNA, the CDR3 is TGTGCCAGCAGTCGACAGGGCGCCAACACAGATACGCAGTATTTT.